The rows below give T cell receptor beta chains drawn from one sample of a study of blood T cells in healthy people across ages. TCRdb reprocessed the 5' RACE reads via MiXCR and lists one record per CDR3 protein. The table records hundreds of thousands of distinct CDR3 sequences, roughly 50% of them present only once. Material: blood. These receptors all come from a middle-aged man in good health. The CDR3 runs from the conserved cysteine through the conserved F or W. The order of the fields is clone size, D gene, V gene, J gene, CDR3 DNA, CDR3 protein. The D gene is left open where the match is weak. Expanded clones get a size class; other rows say once, few or many, or leave the size out.

abundance: few; d_gene: .; v_gene: TRBV20-1; j_gene: TRBJ1-5; CDR3nt: TGCAGTGCTAGGGACGACCTCGCTCGGACGCAGCCCCAGCATTTT; CDR3aa: CSARDDLARTQPQHF
abundance: .; d_gene: .; v_gene: TRBV30; j_gene: TRBJ1-1; CDR3nt: TGTGCCTGGCGCCGGGACACTGAAGCTTTCTTT; CDR3aa: CAWRRDTEAFF
abundance: .; d_gene: .; v_gene: TRBV21-1; j_gene: TRBJ2-5; CDR3nt: TGTGCCAGCAGCCTAAGGGGTAAATGGCCTTCTAATGAGCAGTACTTC; CDR3aa: CASSLRGKWPSNEQYF
abundance: .; d_gene: .; v_gene: TRBV9; j_gene: TRBJ2-6; CDR3nt: TGTGCCAGCAGCGCTGGACACTCTGGGGCCAACGTCCTGACTTTC; CDR3aa: CASSAGHSGANVLTF
abundance: few; d_gene: .; v_gene: TRBV6-4; j_gene: TRBJ2-2; CDR3nt: TGTGCCAGCAGTGACTCTGGGGACGCCGGGGAGCTGTTTTTT; CDR3aa: CASSDSGDAGELFF
abundance: .; d_gene: .; v_gene: TRBV29-1; j_gene: TRBJ2-4; CDR3nt: TGCAGCGTTGGGGAGGACATTCAGTACTTC; CDR3aa: CSVGEDIQYF
abundance: .; d_gene: .; v_gene: TRBV27; j_gene: TRBJ1-5; CDR3nt: TGTGCCAGCAATCCTATAACAGGGATAGTAAATCAGCCCCAGCATTTT; CDR3aa: CASNPITGIVNQPQHF
abundance: .; d_gene: .; v_gene: TRBV7-9; j_gene: TRBJ2-5; CDR3nt: TGTGCCAGCCGGGGTCCCGCTTCCCAAGAGACCCAGTACTTC; CDR3aa: CASRGPASQETQYF
abundance: .; d_gene: TRBD2; v_gene: TRBV29-1; j_gene: TRBJ2-7; CDR3nt: TGCAGCGCTGCTCTAGCGGGAACTTACAATGAGCAGTACTTC; CDR3aa: CSAALAGTYNEQYF
abundance: once; d_gene: .; v_gene: TRBV11-2; j_gene: TRBJ1-2; CDR3nt: TGTGCCAGCAGCTTAGGAGGATGGACAGACGAAAACTATGGCTACACCTTC; CDR3aa: CASSLGGWTDENYGYTF
abundance: few; d_gene: TRBD1; v_gene: TRBV7-9; j_gene: TRBJ2-7; CDR3nt: TGTGCCAGCAGCTCGGGACAGTACGAGCAGTACTTC; CDR3aa: CASSSGQYEQYF
abundance: few; d_gene: .; v_gene: TRBV4-1; j_gene: TRBJ2-1; CDR3nt: TGCGCCAGCAGCTTATCAGTATCACGGTACAATGAGCAGTTCTTC; CDR3aa: CASSLSVSRYNEQFF
abundance: .; d_gene: TRBD1; v_gene: TRBV7-9; j_gene: TRBJ1-2; CDR3nt: TGTGCCATCCCACGGGACAGGGGGCAAGCTAACTATGGCTACACCTTC; CDR3aa: CAIPRDRGQANYGYTF
abundance: .; d_gene: .; v_gene: TRBV25-1; j_gene: TRBJ2-1; CDR3nt: TGTGCCAGCAGTTCCCCAGCAGGGACCGTGGATGAGCAGTTCTTC; CDR3aa: CASSSPAGTVDEQFF
abundance: .; d_gene: .; v_gene: TRBV5-1; j_gene: TRBJ2-3; CDR3nt: TGCGCCAGCAGCTTGGCTGGACAGTTCGCAGATACGCAGTATTTT; CDR3aa: CASSLAGQFADTQYF
abundance: .; d_gene: .; v_gene: TRBV2; j_gene: TRBJ1-2; CDR3nt: TGTGCCAGCAGGAATACAGGGTTAGGTTATGGCTACACCTTC; CDR3aa: CASRNTGLGYGYTF
abundance: .; d_gene: .; v_gene: TRBV24-1; j_gene: TRBJ2-3; CDR3nt: TGTGCCACCAGAAAGGACTGGGGAGATACGCAGTATTTT; CDR3aa: CATRKDWGDTQYF
abundance: .; d_gene: .; v_gene: TRBV27; j_gene: TRBJ1-2; CDR3nt: TGTGCCAGCAGTTTAGCAGGATACCCAACTTATGGCTACACCTTC; CDR3aa: CASSLAGYPTYGYTF
abundance: once; d_gene: TRBD2; v_gene: TRBV7-9; j_gene: TRBJ2-1; CDR3nt: TGTGCCAGCAGCTTAGGACTAGCGGAAGACGAGCAGTTCTTC; CDR3aa: CASSLGLAEDEQFF
abundance: .; d_gene: .; v_gene: TRBV11-1; j_gene: TRBJ2-7; CDR3nt: TGTGCCAGCAGCTCAAGTTTGGGAGCCTACGAGCAGTACTTC; CDR3aa: CASSSSLGAYEQYF
abundance: .; d_gene: .; v_gene: TRBV29-1; j_gene: TRBJ2-3; CDR3nt: TGCAGCGTTGAAGAAAGTGGGCAGCCCACAGATACGCAGTATTTT; CDR3aa: CSVEESGQPTDTQYF
abundance: once; d_gene: .; v_gene: TRBV4-3; j_gene: TRBJ2-1; CDR3nt: TGCGCCAGCAGCCAAGATTCAATTAGCGCCAATGAGCAGTTCTTC; CDR3aa: CASSQDSISANEQFF
abundance: few; d_gene: .; v_gene: TRBV12-3/TRBV12-4; j_gene: TRBJ1-2; CDR3nt: TGTGCCAGCAGTCAAGTCAGGCAGGCCTTCTATGGCTACACCTTC; CDR3aa: CASSQVRQAFYGYTF
abundance: .; d_gene: .; v_gene: TRBV20-1; j_gene: TRBJ2-1; CDR3nt: TGCAGTGCCCAGGTGGTTGAGCAGTTCTTC; CDR3aa: CSAQVVEQFF
abundance: few; d_gene: .; v_gene: TRBV7-2; j_gene: TRBJ2-7; CDR3nt: TGTGCCAGCAGCTTAAGTCTGGGATCAACCTACGAGCAGTACTTC; CDR3aa: CASSLSLGSTYEQYF
abundance: .; d_gene: .; v_gene: TRBV7-2; j_gene: TRBJ2-3; CDR3nt: TGTGCCAGCAGCCTCCAGGCTGCAGACCCTGATACGCAGTATTTT; CDR3aa: CASSLQAADPDTQYF
abundance: .; d_gene: .; v_gene: TRBV7-2; j_gene: TRBJ2-7; CDR3nt: TGTGCCAGCAGCTTATTTACAGGGTCGAATGAGCAGTACTTC; CDR3aa: CASSLFTGSNEQYF
abundance: few; d_gene: .; v_gene: TRBV7-2; j_gene: TRBJ2-3; CDR3nt: TGTGCCAGCAGCTTAGTGGGGAACACAGATACGCAGTATTTT; CDR3aa: CASSLVGNTDTQYF
abundance: few; d_gene: TRBD2; v_gene: TRBV7-9; j_gene: TRBJ2-1; CDR3nt: TGTGCCAGCAGCCCCACCGGCAGCGGGGGACCCGAGCAGTTCTTC; CDR3aa: CASSPTGSGGPEQFF
abundance: .; d_gene: TRBD1; v_gene: TRBV2; j_gene: TRBJ2-5; CDR3nt: TGTGCCAGCAGTGTAATACAGACAGGGATAGAGACCCAGTACTTC; CDR3aa: CASSVIQTGIETQYF
abundance: .; d_gene: TRBD1; v_gene: TRBV6-2/TRBV6-3; j_gene: TRBJ1-2; CDR3nt: TGTGCCAGCAGTCGAAACAGGGGAACGGGTCGAAACGGCTACACCTTC; CDR3aa: CASSRNRGTGRNGYTF
abundance: .; d_gene: TRBD2; v_gene: TRBV7-3; j_gene: TRBJ2-1; CDR3nt: TGTGCCAGCAGCTCTAGCGGGAGGGTCTACAATGAGCAGTTCTTC; CDR3aa: CASSSSGRVYNEQFF
abundance: few; d_gene: TRBD1; v_gene: TRBV4-2; j_gene: TRBJ1-1; CDR3nt: TGTGCCAGCAGCCAGGACCCGGGACAGAGAAATGAAGCTTTCTTT; CDR3aa: CASSQDPGQRNEAFF
abundance: .; d_gene: .; v_gene: TRBV7-2; j_gene: TRBJ2-4; CDR3nt: TGTGCCAGCAGCTTAGTTCACTTAATAGCCAAAAACATTCAGTACTTC; CDR3aa: CASSLVHLIAKNIQYF
abundance: .; d_gene: TRBD2; v_gene: TRBV20-1; j_gene: TRBJ2-3; CDR3nt: TGCAGTGCGGGACTAGCGCGCACAGATACGCAGTATTTT; CDR3aa: CSAGLARTDTQYF
abundance: .; d_gene: .; v_gene: TRBV29-1; j_gene: TRBJ2-2; CDR3nt: TGCAGCGTTGTGGATTCCCCGAACACCGGGGAGCTGTTTTTT; CDR3aa: CSVVDSPNTGELFF
abundance: .; d_gene: TRBD2; v_gene: TRBV9; j_gene: TRBJ2-3; CDR3nt: TGTGCCAGCAGCGTAAGTCCCGCTAGCGGGAGAGGGATACGTAGGTCAGATACGCAGTATTTT; CDR3aa: CASSVSPASGRGIRRSDTQYF